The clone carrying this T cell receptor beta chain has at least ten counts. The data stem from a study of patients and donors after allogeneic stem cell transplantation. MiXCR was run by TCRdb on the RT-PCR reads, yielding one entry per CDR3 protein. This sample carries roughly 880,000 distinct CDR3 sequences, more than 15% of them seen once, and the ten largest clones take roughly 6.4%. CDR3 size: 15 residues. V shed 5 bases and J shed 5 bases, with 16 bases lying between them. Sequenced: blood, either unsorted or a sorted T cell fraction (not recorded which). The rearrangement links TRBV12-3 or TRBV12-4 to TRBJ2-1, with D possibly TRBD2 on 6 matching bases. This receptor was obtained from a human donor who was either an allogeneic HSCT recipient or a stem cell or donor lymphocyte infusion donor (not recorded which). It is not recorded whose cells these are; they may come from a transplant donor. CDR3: CASSKGIGGNNEQFF. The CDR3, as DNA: TGTGCCAGCAGTAAAGGGATCGGGGGAAACAATGAGCAGTTCTTC.